The 22 T cell receptor beta chains presented below share a single source sample, sequenced in a study of blood T cells in healthy people across ages. Combining a sample-barcoded 5' primer with a J-beta primer mix, a second PCR ran for roughly 7 to 11 cycles. A single record per CDR3 protein comes from TCRdb applying MiXCR to the 5' RACE reads. This sample has around 2 million distinct CDR3 sequences, with about two fifths found just once. The sample consisted of blood. The receptor source for this set is a human donor in good health.

Written as DNA, the CDR3 is TGTGCCAGCAGCTTAGACAACCGACGGTACGAGCAGTACTTC. It specifies CASSLDNRRYEQYF. V gene TRBV7-2 combines with J gene TRBJ2-7; D is ambiguous. From germline, CDR1 is SGHTA and CDR2 FQGNSA. The CDR3 has 14 amino acids. V was trimmed by 1 base and J by 4 bases, leaving 11 bases between them.

The V gene is TRBV29-1, the J gene TRBJ1-4; D might be TRBD1 (5 bases). The ends were cut back, 0 bases at V and 3 bases at J, with 8 bases in the middle. Germline V lookup: CDR1 SQVTM, CDR2 ANQGSEA. The CDR3 is 14 residues long. CDR3 protein: CSVEDRESNEKLFF. The CDR3 nucleotides are TGCAGCGTTGAAGACAGGGAGTCTAATGAAAAACTGTTTTTT.

In its sample, this clonotype was seen a few times. The gene calls are TRBV9 and TRBJ2-1; maybe TRBD1 (6 bases). Per the germline V gene, CDR1 is SGDLS and CDR2 is YYNGEE. Trimming took off 1 base at V and 4 bases at J, with 12 bases between the two ends. The CDR3 has 15 residues. CDR3 protein: CASSVRDTLYNEQFF. Written as DNA, the CDR3 is TGTGCCAGCAGCGTACGGGACACCCTATACAATGAGCAGTTCTTC.

The CDR3 DNA sequence: TGCAGTGCTAGCAGGCAGAACCTCTATGGCTACACCTTC. This encodes CSASRQNLYGYTF. The gene calls are TRBV20-1 and TRBJ1-2, with D uncertain. V gave up 3 bases and J gave up 4 bases, with 12 bases separating them. Germline CDR1 DFQATT, CDR2 SNEGSKA (reference sequence). The CDR3 is 13 residues long.

The chain carries TRBV4-3 and TRBJ1-1, with a tentative D call TRBD1 (5 bases). CDR1 LGHNA and CDR2 YSLEER come from the germline V gene. CDR3 size: 14 residues. Trimming left V 4 bases short and J 7 bases short, with 16 bases between. CDR3 sequence: CASSPLGGSDEAFF. DNA for the CDR3: TGCGCCAGCAGCCCCTTGGGGGGTTCGGATGAAGCTTTCTTT.

The V and J genes are TRBV16 and TRBJ1-2, with D tentatively TRBD1 (6 bases). This CDR3 has 14 residues. Trimming removed 3 bases from V and 6 bases from J, with 14 bases in between. Germline V gives CDR1 KGHSY, CDR2 FQNENV. CDR3 amino acids: CASSQRTGNHGYTF. As DNA, the CDR3 is TGTGCCAGCAGCCAGCGTACAGGGAATCATGGCTACACCTTC.

The gene calls are TRBV6-5 and TRBJ2-7; no clear D gene. V gave up 0 bases and J gave up 1 base, with 19 bases separating them. CDR1 is MNHEY, CDR2 SVGAGI, per germline. CDR3 length: 18 amino acids. DNA for the CDR3: TGTGCCAGCAGTTACTCTGGAGTTAGTGTATCACCTTCCTACGAGCAGTACTTC. Protein sequence: CASSYSGVSVSPSYEQYF.

The genes are TRBV7-9 and TRBJ2-5; D unresolved. Germline lookup yields CDR1 SEHNR and CDR2 FQNEAQ (reference sequence). The CDR3 is 15 residues long. Trimming removed 5 bases at V and 5 bases at J, with 18 bases between. This chain's CDR3 is CASSNPDSPEETQYF. CDR3 DNA: TGTGCCAGCAGCAACCCAGACTCGCCGGAGGAGACCCAGTACTTC.

There are a few counts of this clonotype. J is TRBJ1-2 and V is TRBV29-1, with D unresolved. Looked up from germline, CDR1 is SQVTM and CDR2 is ANQGSEA. The CDR3 spans 12 residues. Trimming pared 0 bases from V and 5 bases from J, leaving 7 bases between. CDR3 nucleotide sequence: TGCAGCGTTGAAGATCCCCCATATGGCTACACCTTC. Amino acids: CSVEDPPYGYTF.

This clonotype was counted between two and nine times. The CDR3 spells CASEGEGEKLFF. The CDR3 DNA sequence: TGTGCCAGCGAGGGGGAAGGTGAAAAACTGTTTTTT. The chain employs TRBV6-6 and TRBJ1-4; possible D gene TRBD1, 6 bases. Trimming removed 8 bases from V and 7 bases from J, with 11 bases in between. The CDR3 totals 12 residues. Per the germline V gene, CDR1 is MNHNY and CDR2 is SVGAGI (reference sequence).

The chain recombines TRBV5-6 with TRBJ2-2; unclear D gene. Germline V gene data show CDR1 as SGHDT and CDR2 as YYEEEE. Deletions cut 1 base from V and 6 bases from J, with 13 bases between. CDR3 length: 15 amino acids. The CDR3 coding sequence is TGTGCCAGCAGCTTGCTGATGGGGAAACCCGGGGAGCTGTTTTTT. Residues: CASSLLMGKPGELFF.

This clonotype was seen just once. Here the CDR3 reads CASSQGWGGVEQFF. For the CDR3, the DNA is TGCGCCAGCAGCCAAGGCTGGGGGGGGGTAGAGCAGTTCTTC. This chain connects TRBV4-3 to TRBJ2-1, with 7 positions matching TRBD2. This CDR3 spans 14 amino acids. Germline CDR1 LGHNA, CDR2 YSLEER. Losses at the gene ends were 1 base for V and 10 bases for J; bases not matched to a gene: 7.

This clonotype was found a few times. The rearrangement links TRBV6-2 or TRBV6-3 to TRBJ1-5; 10 bases line up with TRBD1. The CDR3 length is 16 residues. Trimming removed 5 bases from V and 6 bases from J; junction bases left unmatched: 10. Germline V lookup: CDR1 MNHEY, CDR2 SVGEGT. The CDR3 here is CASSSQTGGGSQPQHF. The CDR3 DNA follows: TGTGCCAGCAGTAGCCAGACAGGGGGCGGAAGTCAGCCCCAGCATTTT.

Turning to this clonotype: At one boundary the junction diverges from the germline segment, which might be a read error. The rearrangement links TRBV20-1 to TRBJ2-3; TRBD1 matches at 7 bases. Looked up from germline, CDR1 is DFQATT and CDR2 is SNEGSKA (reference sequence). The CDR3 runs to 15 residues. CDR3 protein: CSATMGQLHQDAQYF. The CDR3 DNA follows: TGCAGTGCTACCATGGGACAGCTACATCAAGATGCGCAGTATTTT.

This clonotype appeared a few times. The rearrangement uses TRBV4-2 and TRBJ2-7; TRBD1 aligns across 9 bases. CDR3 size: 16 residues. The ends lost 2 bases at V and 3 bases at J; junction bases unmatched: 8. The V gene's germline CDR1 is LGHNA and CDR2 YNFKEQ. For the CDR3, the DNA is TGTGCCAGCAGCCAAAGTACAGGGGGCGAACTCTACGAGCAGTACTTC. Protein: CASSQSTGGELYEQYF.

CDR3 coding DNA: TGCAGCGTTGACGTTGGGACATACTGCGAGCAGTACTTC. Protein sequence: CSVDVGTYCEQYF. The rearrangement joins TRBV29-1 to TRBJ2-5; a weak D match, TRBD1 (6 bases). With the DNA end fitting TRBJ2-7 better, the J assignment may be wrong. Germline-derived CDR1 and CDR2 are SQVTM and ANQGSEA. The CDR3 has 13 amino acids.

In this sample, this clonotype turned up a few times. The V call is TRBV29-1, the J call TRBJ2-1; a possible D gene is TRBD1 (7 bases). The CDR3 covers 13 residues. The germline V gene has CDR1 SQVTM and CDR2 ANQGSEA. Trimming stripped 2 bases from V and 6 bases from J, with 11 bases between. The CDR3 DNA reads as TGCAGCGTTGAATCGCAGGGGGGCAATGAGCAGTTCTTC. Its protein product is CSVESQGGNEQFF.

The V and J genes are TRBV3-1 and TRBJ1-1, with a tentative D call TRBD1 (6 bases). There are 14 residues in the CDR3. Germline V gene sequence: CDR1 LGHDT, CDR2 YNNKEL (reference sequence). V lost 4 bases and J 5 bases, leaving 14 bases between the germline ends. CDR3 loop: CASSRQGRETEAFF. In DNA form, the CDR3 reads TGTGCCAGCAGCCGCCAGGGGCGGGAGACTGAAGCTTTCTTT.

This clonotype was recorded only once. The rearrangement uses TRBV5-1 and TRBJ1-2, with a possible D match to TRBD1 (6 bases). Germline assignment: CDR1 SGHRS and CDR2 YFSETQ. Trimming cost V 3 bases and J 4 bases, with 13 bases left between them. This CDR3 region has 14 residues. In DNA form, the CDR3 reads TGCGCCAGCAGCTCGGCATACAGGGCCTATGGCTACACCTTC. Encoded protein: CASSSAYRAYGYTF.

The V call is TRBV20-1, the J call TRBJ2-6, with D uncertain. V lost 3 bases and J lost 0, with 6 bases in between. Germline CDR1 reads DFQATT; CDR2 reads SNEGSKA (reference sequence). CDR3 size: 14 residues. The CDR3 region has the DNA TGCAGTGCTAGGGCGGACTCTGGGGCCAACGTCCTGACTTTC. This codes for CSARADSGANVLTF.

The chain is built from TRBV29-1 and TRBJ1-5; D gene ambiguous. The CDR3 contains 12 residues. Trimming stripped 7 bases from V and 7 bases from J, with 14 bases between. Looked up from germline, CDR1 is SQVTM and CDR2 is ANQGSEA. Written as DNA, the CDR3 is TGCAGCGCGGGCCTCTCCAACCAGCCCCAGCATTTT. Translation gives CSAGLSNQPQHF.

This clonotype was recorded many times. The chain uses TRBV12-3 or TRBV12-4 and TRBJ1-6; D is uncertain. This CDR3 contains 12 residues. Trimming took 1 base from V and 8 from J, leaving 3 bases between them. Written as DNA, the CDR3 is TGTGCCAGCAGTTTAGGTTATTCACCCCTCCACTTT. Protein sequence: CASSLGYSPLHF.